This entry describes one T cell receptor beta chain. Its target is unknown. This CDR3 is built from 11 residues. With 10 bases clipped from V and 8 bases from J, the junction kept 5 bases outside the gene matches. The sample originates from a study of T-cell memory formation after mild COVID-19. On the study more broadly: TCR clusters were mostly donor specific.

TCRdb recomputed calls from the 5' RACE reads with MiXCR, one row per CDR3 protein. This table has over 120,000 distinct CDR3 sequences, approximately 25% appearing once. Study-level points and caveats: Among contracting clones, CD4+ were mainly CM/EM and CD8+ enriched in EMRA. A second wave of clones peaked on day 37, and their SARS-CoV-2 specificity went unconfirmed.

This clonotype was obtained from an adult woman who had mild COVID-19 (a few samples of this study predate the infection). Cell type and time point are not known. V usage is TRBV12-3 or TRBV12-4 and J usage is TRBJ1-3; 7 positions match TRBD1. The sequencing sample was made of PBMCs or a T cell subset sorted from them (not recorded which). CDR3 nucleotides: TGTGCCATCGACAGGGACGACACCATATATTTT. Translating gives CAIDRDDTIYF.